Included here is one T cell receptor (beta chain) sequence, with context. Its target is not known. These data originate in a study of T cell responses to AZD1222 COVID-19 vaccine. Study conclusions and caveats: Among the donors, most were white British and more were female, and clonal diversity was possibly underestimated. Only a handful of AZD1222 recipients, roughly six in all, had baseline seropositivity.

Here immunoSEQ multiplex PCR was the method, and the copy in TCRdb shows in-frame clones only, minus some. The table records under 150,000 clones, around 94% of them present only once. Second-dose schedules of about 4 or about 12 weeks were combined. This specimen consisted of peripheral blood, obtained 28 days after the second AZD1222 dose. This clonotype was sampled from an adult who received the AZD1222 COVID-19 vaccine.

In DNA, the CDR3 is TGTGCCACCAGTGATTTACTAGCGGGGGGCACCGGGGAGCTGTTTTTT. It translates to CATSDLLAGGTGELFF. V is TRBV24-1 and J is TRBJ2-2; TRBD2 agrees at 12 bases. In germline, CDR1 is KGHDR, CDR2 SFDVKD. This CDR3 region has 16 residues. Trimming at V came to 1 base and at J to 4 bases, leaving 0 bases not matched to a gene.